Listed below are T cell receptor beta chains from one sample, sequenced in a study of OX40 agonist ivuxolimab in advanced cancers. The assay was immunoSEQ multiplex PCR, and TCRdb's table has in-frame clones only and misses some. The sample records some 72,000 clones, approximately 84% being singletons. The sequences come from CD4+ or CD8+ T cells sorted from blood, collected in a trial of the OX40 agonist ivuxolimab. All receptors come from an adult with an advanced solid tumor such as melanoma, head and neck, liver or kidney cancer. The CDR3 runs from the conserved cysteine through the conserved F or W. Fields, in order: D gene, J gene, V gene, clone size, CDR3 DNA, CDR3 protein. D genes are given only for firm matches. Not every row has a clone size; where given, it reads once, few, many or a size class.

D: .
J: TRBJ2-7
V: TRBV18
size: .
DNA: TGTGCCAGCTCACCACTTTGGGGGGGCGAAGGCTACGAGCAGTACTTC
CDR3: CASSPLWGGEGYEQYF

D: .
J: TRBJ1-1
V: TRBV10-3
size: few
DNA: TGTGCCATCAGTGAGGGCAGTTTCACTGAAGCTTTCTTT
CDR3: CAISEGSFTEAFF

D: .
J: TRBJ2-7
V: TRBV6-1
size: .
DNA: TGTGCCATCCAATCAGGGACATCCCTCTACGAGCAGTACTTC
CDR3: CAIQSGTSLYEQYF

D: .
J: TRBJ2-3
V: TRBV4-2
size: .
DNA: TGTGCCAGCAGCCAAGATTTAGGAACAGAGAGGGTCACAGATACGCAGTATTTT
CDR3: CASSQDLGTERVTDTQYF

D: TRBD2
J: TRBJ2-3
V: TRBV29-1
size: .
DNA: TGCAGCGTTATAGCGGGGAGCACAGATACGCAGTATTTT
CDR3: CSVIAGSTDTQYF

D: .
J: TRBJ2-1
V: TRBV29-1
size: .
DNA: TGCAGCGTTGATTTGGGGCTGGTCGATGAGCAGTTCTTC
CDR3: CSVDLGLVDEQFF

D: .
J: TRBJ1-2
V: TRBV6-1
size: .
DNA: TGTGCCAGCAGTGAACCGGCCAGGCCAAATGGCTACACCTTC
CDR3: CASSEPARPNGYTF

D: TRBD2
J: TRBJ2-3
V: TRBV27
size: .
DNA: TGTGCCAGCAGTTTAGCGTCTCTAGCGGGGCGCACAGATACGCAGTATTTT
CDR3: CASSLASLAGRTDTQYF

D: .
J: TRBJ1-5
V: TRBV6-6
size: medium-sized
DNA: TGTGCCAGCAGTTACTCGGCCAGGGACAATCAGCCCCAGCATTTT
CDR3: CASSYSARDNQPQHF

D: .
J: TRBJ2-3
V: TRBV28
size: .
DNA: TGTGCCAGCAGTTTAGAGAGGGATACGCAGTATTTT
CDR3: CASSLERDTQYF

D: .
J: TRBJ2-1
V: TRBV5-1
size: .
DNA: TGCGCCAGCAGCTCTTTAGCGCTAACAGGGAATGAGCAGTTCTTC
CDR3: CASSSLALTGNEQFF

D: TRBD2
J: TRBJ2-3
V: TRBV9
size: .
DNA: TGTGCCAGCAGCGTAGGAGTGACACCGGGACTAGCGACCACAGATACGCAGTATTTT
CDR3: CASSVGVTPGLATTDTQYF

D: .
J: TRBJ2-5
V: TRBV7-2
size: .
DNA: TGTGCCAGCAGCTTTCCGACCGCCGGGCCACAGGCCCAGTACTTC
CDR3: CASSFPTAGPQAQYF

D: .
J: TRBJ2-5
V: TRBV5-1
size: .
DNA: TGCGCCAGCAGCTTGGCCCCCGTCATGGAGACCCAGTACTTC
CDR3: CASSLAPVMETQYF

D: TRBD1
J: TRBJ1-5
V: TRBV5-6
size: .
DNA: TGTGCCAGCAGCTTTTGGGACAGGGGGCATCAGCCCCAGCATTTT
CDR3: CASSFWDRGHQPQHF

D: .
J: TRBJ1-4
V: TRBV30
size: .
DNA: TGTGCCTGGAGTCACCTTGAAAAACTGTTTTTT
CDR3: CAWSHLEKLFF

D: .
J: TRBJ2-1
V: TRBV5-1
size: .
DNA: TGCGCCAGCAGCCAGGAGGGCAGTAACAATGAGCAGTTCTTC
CDR3: CASSQEGSNNEQFF

D: .
J: TRBJ2-1
V: TRBV4-1
size: .
DNA: TGCGCCAGCAGTCGAGGACACGAATTCAATGAGCAGTTCTTC
CDR3: CASSRGHEFNEQFF

D: .
J: TRBJ2-3
V: TRBV9
size: .
DNA: TGTGCCAGCAATAGGGGGGCCACCACAGATACGCAGTATTTT
CDR3: CASNRGATTDTQYF

D: TRBD1
J: TRBJ2-1
V: TRBV5-1
size: .
DNA: TGCGCCAGCAGCCCGAGGACAGGGGGCTTGGACAATGAGCAGTTCTTC
CDR3: CASSPRTGGLDNEQFF

D: .
J: TRBJ2-7
V: TRBV14
size: .
DNA: TGTGCCAGCAGCCCTCAGGGCTACGAGCAGTACTTC
CDR3: CASSPQGYEQYF

D: TRBD1
J: TRBJ2-7
V: TRBV5-1
size: .
DNA: TGCGCCAGCAGCCCCCGACAGGGGGCGAGCGAGCAGTACTTC
CDR3: CASSPRQGASEQYF

D: .
J: TRBJ2-7
V: TRBV21-1
size: .
DNA: TGTGCCAGCAGTCGACAGGTCTACGAGCAGTACTTC
CDR3: CASSRQVYEQYF

D: TRBD1
J: TRBJ2-7
V: TRBV7-9
size: .
DNA: TGTGCCAGCAGCTTCGGGACAGGATCTTCCTACGAGCAGTACTTC
CDR3: CASSFGTGSSYEQYF

D: TRBD2
J: TRBJ2-7
V: TRBV19
size: .
DNA: TGTGCCAGTAGTACCACTAGCGGGGGTCGATACGAGCAGTACTTC
CDR3: CASSTTSGGRYEQYF

D: TRBD2
J: TRBJ2-1
V: TRBV7-3
size: .
DNA: TGTGCCAGCAGCTTATGGGGGACTAGCGGGCTCAATGAGCAGTTCTTC
CDR3: CASSLWGTSGLNEQFF

D: .
J: TRBJ2-4
V: TRBV18
size: .
DNA: TGTGCCAGCTCACCGGAGGGGAAAAACATTCAGTACTTC
CDR3: CASSPEGKNIQYF

D: .
J: TRBJ2-7
V: TRBV7-9
size: .
DNA: TGTGCCAGCACCTTCAGAGGCGGCGGGGACGAAGGGCAGTACTTC
CDR3: CASTFRGGGDEGQYF

D: TRBD1
J: TRBJ2-6
V: TRBV5-1
size: .
DNA: TGCGCCAGCAGCTTGGTGTTGACAGGGGAAGCTGGGGCCAACGTCCTGACTTTC
CDR3: CASSLVLTGEAGANVLTF

D: .
J: TRBJ1-6
V: TRBV5-6
size: .
DNA: TGTGCCAGCAGCATCTGGGCAGGTTTCTCACCCCTCCACTTT
CDR3: CASSIWAGFSPLHF

D: TRBD2
J: TRBJ2-3
V: TRBV5-6
size: .
DNA: TGTGCCAGCAGCTTGGCTAGCGGGTTCACAGATACGCAGTATTTT
CDR3: CASSLASGFTDTQYF

D: TRBD1
J: TRBJ1-4
V: TRBV5-1
size: few
DNA: TGCGCCAGCAGCCGGGGGACAGGGGCGGATGAAAAACTGTTTTTT
CDR3: CASSRGTGADEKLFF

D: .
J: TRBJ1-3
V: TRBV5-4
size: once
DNA: TGTGCCAGCAGCTTGGCCGGAAGCGGACGGCGCTCTGGAAACACCATATATTTT
CDR3: CASSLAGSGRRSGNTIYF

D: TRBD1
J: TRBJ2-5
V: TRBV18
size: .
DNA: TGTGCCAGCTCACCCTCAGAGACAGGGTCAAGACAAGAGACCCAGTACTTC
CDR3: CASSPSETGSRQETQYF

D: TRBD1
J: TRBJ1-1
V: TRBV5-1
size: .
DNA: TGCGCCAGCAGCTTGGGCACCCGGGACAGGGGCCCTGAAGCTTTCTTT
CDR3: CASSLGTRDRGPEAFF